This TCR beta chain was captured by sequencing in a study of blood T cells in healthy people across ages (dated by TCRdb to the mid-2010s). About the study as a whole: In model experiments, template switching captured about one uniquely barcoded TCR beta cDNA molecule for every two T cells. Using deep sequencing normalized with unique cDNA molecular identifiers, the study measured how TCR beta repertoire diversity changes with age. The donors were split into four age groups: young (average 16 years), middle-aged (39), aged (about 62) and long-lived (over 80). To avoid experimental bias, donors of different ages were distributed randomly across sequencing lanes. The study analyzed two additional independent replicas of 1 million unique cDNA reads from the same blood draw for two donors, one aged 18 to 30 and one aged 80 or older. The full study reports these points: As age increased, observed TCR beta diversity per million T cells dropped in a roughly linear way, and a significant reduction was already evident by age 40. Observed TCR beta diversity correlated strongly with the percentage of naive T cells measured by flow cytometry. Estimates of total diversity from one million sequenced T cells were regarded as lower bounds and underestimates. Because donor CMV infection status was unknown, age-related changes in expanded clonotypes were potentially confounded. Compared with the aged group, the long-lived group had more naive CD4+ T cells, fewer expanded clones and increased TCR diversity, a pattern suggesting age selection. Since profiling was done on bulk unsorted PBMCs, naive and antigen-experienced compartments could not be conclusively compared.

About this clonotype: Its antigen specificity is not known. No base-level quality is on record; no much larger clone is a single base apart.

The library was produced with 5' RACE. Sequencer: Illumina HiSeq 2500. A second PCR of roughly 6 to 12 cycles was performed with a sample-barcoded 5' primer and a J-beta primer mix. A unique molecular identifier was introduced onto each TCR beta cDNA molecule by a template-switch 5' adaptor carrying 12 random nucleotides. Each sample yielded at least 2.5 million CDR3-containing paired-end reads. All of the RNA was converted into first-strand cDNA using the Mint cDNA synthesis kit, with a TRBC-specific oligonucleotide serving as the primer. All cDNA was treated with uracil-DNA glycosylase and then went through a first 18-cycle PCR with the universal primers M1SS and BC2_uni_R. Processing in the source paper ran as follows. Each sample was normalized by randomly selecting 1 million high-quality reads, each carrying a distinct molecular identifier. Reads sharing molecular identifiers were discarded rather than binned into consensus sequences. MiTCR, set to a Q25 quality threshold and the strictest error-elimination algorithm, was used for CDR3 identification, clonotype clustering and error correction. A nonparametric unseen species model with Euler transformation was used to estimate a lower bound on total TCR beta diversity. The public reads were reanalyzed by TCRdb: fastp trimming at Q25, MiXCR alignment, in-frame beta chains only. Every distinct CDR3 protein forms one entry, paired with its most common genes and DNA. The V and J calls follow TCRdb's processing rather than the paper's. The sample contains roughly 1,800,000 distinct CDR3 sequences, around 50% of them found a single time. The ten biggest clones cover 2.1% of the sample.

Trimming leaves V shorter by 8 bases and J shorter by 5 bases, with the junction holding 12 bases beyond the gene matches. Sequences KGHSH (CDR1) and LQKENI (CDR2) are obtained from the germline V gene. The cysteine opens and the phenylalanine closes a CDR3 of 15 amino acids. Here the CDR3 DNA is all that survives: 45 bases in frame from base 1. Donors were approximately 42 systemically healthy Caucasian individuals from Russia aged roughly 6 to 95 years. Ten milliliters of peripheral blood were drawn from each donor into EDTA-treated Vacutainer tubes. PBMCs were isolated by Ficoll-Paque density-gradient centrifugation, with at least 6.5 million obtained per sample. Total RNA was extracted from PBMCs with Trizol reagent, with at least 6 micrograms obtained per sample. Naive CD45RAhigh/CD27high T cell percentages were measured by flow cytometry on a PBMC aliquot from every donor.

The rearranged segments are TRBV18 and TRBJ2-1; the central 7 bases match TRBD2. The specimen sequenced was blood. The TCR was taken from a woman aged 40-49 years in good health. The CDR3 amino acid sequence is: CASPQPGLRNNEQFF. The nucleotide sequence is TGTGCCAGCCCACAACCGGGACTACGTAACAATGAGCAGTTCTTC.